Sequencing of this TCR beta chain was carried out in a study of post-analysis software for immune sequencing data. The length of the CDR3 is 15 residues. Trimming removed 2 bases at V and 1 base at J, with 11 bases between. The germline V gene encodes CDR1 ENHRY and CDR2 SYGVKD. Remarks on this clonotype: Its antigen remains unidentified.

cDNA libraries for TCR beta contained unique molecular identifiers. The source material, 1 to 10 million T cells, gave rise to 400,000 to 550,000 cDNA molecules. TCRdb called the PCR reads again in MiXCR, with one record for every CDR3 protein. Here the sample spans 350,000 to 500,000 distinct CDR3 sequences, over 30% being singletons. Whole-study results and caveats: F measure clustering grouped samples strongly by preparation batch. Four or five TRBV segments (TRBV5-6, TRBV5-1 and TRBV20-1 among them) occurred more frequently in patients than in controls. Significantly decreased normalized Chao1 diversity was recorded for multiple sclerosis patients relative to controls.

The receptor's source is a girl aged 2 to 9 with multiple sclerosis. The rearrangement links TRBV10-3 to TRBJ1-1; D is uncertain. Sequenced sample: blood. The CDR3 DNA reads as TGTGCCATCAGTGAGGGACCATCAGCGAACACTGAAGCTTTCTTT. Amino acid sequence: CAISEGPSANTEAFF.